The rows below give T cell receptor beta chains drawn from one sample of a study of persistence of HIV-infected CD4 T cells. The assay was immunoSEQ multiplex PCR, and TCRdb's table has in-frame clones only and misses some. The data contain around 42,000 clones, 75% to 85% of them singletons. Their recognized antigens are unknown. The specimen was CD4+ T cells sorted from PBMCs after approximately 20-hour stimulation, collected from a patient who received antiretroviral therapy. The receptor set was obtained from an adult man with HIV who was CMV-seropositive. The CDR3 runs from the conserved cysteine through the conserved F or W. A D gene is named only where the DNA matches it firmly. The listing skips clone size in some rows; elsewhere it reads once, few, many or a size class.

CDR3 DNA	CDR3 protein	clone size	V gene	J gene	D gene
TGTGCCAGCAGCCAAAGCCGGGACGGGCAACGTGGGGCCAACGTCCTGACTTTC	CASSQSRDGQRGANVLTF	.	TRBV9	TRBJ2-6	.
TGTGCCAGCAGCTTAAGTCTCCAGTTCGAACTGTTTTTT	CASSLSLQFELFF	.	TRBV7-2	TRBJ1-4	.
TGCGCCAGCAGCCAAGATAGGGGGAATTGGGACGAAAAACTGTTTTTT	CASSQDRGNWDEKLFF	.	TRBV4-1	TRBJ1-4	.
TGTGCCAGCAGCTTAGCTAGTCTAGCGGGCCGCACAGATACGCAGTATTTT	CASSLASLAGRTDTQYF	.	TRBV13	TRBJ2-3	TRBD2
TGCAGCGTTAACTACATGGGGGGCTACACCTTC	CSVNYMGGYTF	.	TRBV29-1	TRBJ1-2	.
TGTGCCAGAGCCCCCAAGGGAAGCTATGGCTACACCTTC	CARAPKGSYGYTF	once	TRBV2	TRBJ1-2	.
TGTGCCAGCAGACGGACAGTCATGAACACTGAAGCTTTCTTT	CASRRTVMNTEAFF	.	TRBV6-5	TRBJ1-1	.
TGTGCCAGTAGCCACCGTGTAGCGGGAGCTTTGGATACGCAGTATTTT	CASSHRVAGALDTQYF	.	TRBV19	TRBJ2-3	TRBD2
TGTGCCAGCAGCGCGGGACAGGGGGCTGGTAATGAGCAGTTCTTC	CASSAGQGAGNEQFF	.	TRBV6-5	TRBJ2-1	TRBD1
TGCGCCAGCAGCTTCACTTCGGACAGAAATTCACCCCTCCACTTT	CASSFTSDRNSPLHF	.	TRBV5-1	TRBJ1-6	.
TGTGCCAGCAGCTTAGTATTGGGGAGTTTATACACAGATACGCAGTATTTT	CASSLVLGSLYTDTQYF	.	TRBV7-9	TRBJ2-3	.